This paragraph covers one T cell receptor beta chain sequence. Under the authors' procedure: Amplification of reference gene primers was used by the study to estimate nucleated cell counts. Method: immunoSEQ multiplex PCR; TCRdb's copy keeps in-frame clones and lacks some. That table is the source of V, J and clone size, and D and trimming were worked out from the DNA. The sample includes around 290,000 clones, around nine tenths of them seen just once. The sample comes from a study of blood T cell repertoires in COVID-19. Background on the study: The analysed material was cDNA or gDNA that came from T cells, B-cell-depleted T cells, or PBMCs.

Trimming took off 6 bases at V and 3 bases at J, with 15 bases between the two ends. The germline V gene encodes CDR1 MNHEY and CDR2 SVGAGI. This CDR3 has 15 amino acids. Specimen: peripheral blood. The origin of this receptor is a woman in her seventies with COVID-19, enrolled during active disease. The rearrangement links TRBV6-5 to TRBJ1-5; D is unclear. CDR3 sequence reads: CASRGGGRNNQPQHF. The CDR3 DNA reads TGTGCCAGCAGAGGCGGAGGGAGGAACAATCAGCCCCAGCATTTT.